This passage covers 31 T cell receptor beta chains from one sample sequenced in a study of blood T cells in healthy people across ages (dated by TCRdb to between 2015 and 2016). Library creation used 5' RACE. Sequenced on an Illumina HiSeq 2500. A second PCR of 7 to 11 cycles was run with a J-beta primer mix and a sample-barcoded 5' primer. The public reads were reprocessed in TCRdb via fastp at Q25 and MiXCR, keeping in-frame beta chains. Rows with one shared CDR3 protein collapse into an entry with the most common genes and DNA. Within this sample are hundreds of thousands of distinct CDR3 sequences, with 40% to 50% of them counted one time only. Clones ranked in the top ten supply 25% to 35% of the sample. The material sequenced was blood. These TCRs come from a man at least 80 years old in good health.

V is TRBV28 and J is TRBJ2-1; D is unclear. The CDR3 is 14 residues long. Trimming pared 7 bases from V and 10 bases from J, leaving 20 bases between. Germline CDR1 MDHEN, CDR2 SYDVKM. The CDR3 region is CASTPTVNSYEQFF. The CDR3 DNA reads TGTGCCAGCACCCCGACTGTAAATTCCTACGAGCAGTTCTTC.

The rearrangement uses TRBV6-2 or TRBV6-3 and TRBJ2-1; unclear D gene. Trimming took 8 bases from V and 1 from J, leaving 9 bases between them. The CDR3 has 13 residues. Germline values: CDR1 MNHEY, CDR2 SVGEGT. CDR3 sequence: CASSLESYNEQFF. For the CDR3, the DNA is TGTGCCAGCTCTCTAGAGTCCTACAATGAGCAGTTCTTC.

The genes are TRBV6-2 or TRBV6-3 and TRBJ2-1; 10 bases fit TRBD2. The CDR3 has 16 amino acids. Germline loops: CDR1 MNHEY, CDR2 SVGEGT. Trimming at V came to 5 bases and at J to 9 bases, leaving 13 bases not matched to a gene. Here the CDR3 reads CASSPSGRARPSEQFF. CDR3 sequence (DNA): TGTGCCAGCAGTCCCAGCGGGAGGGCACGCCCCAGTGAGCAGTTCTTC.

The chain recombines TRBV6-5 with TRBJ2-1; TRBD2 aligns across 14 bases. This CDR3 has 16 amino acids. J lost 9 bases, V lost 2 bases, and 6 bases had no gene match. In germline, CDR1 is MNHEY, CDR2 SVGAGI. The CDR3 loop reads CASSYRTSGRQGEQFF. As DNA, the CDR3 is TGTGCCAGCAGTTACCGGACTAGCGGGAGGCAGGGTGAGCAGTTCTTC.

This clonotype occurred once. The V and J genes are TRBV20-1 and TRBJ2-1; D is perhaps TRBD1 or TRBD2 (5 bases each). Trimming shortened V by 7 bases and J by 2 bases, and 15 bases separated the two germline ends. CDR3 length equals 14 residues. The germline V gene encodes CDR1 DFQATT and CDR2 SNEGSKA (reference sequence). CDR3 nucleotide sequence: TGCAGTGGGGGCGGGCAAGGCGCCTACAATGAGCAGTTCTTC. Translation gives CSGGGQGAYNEQFF.

Comment on this clonotype: Sequence at one end of the junction differs from germline and may be a read error. J is TRBJ1-2 and V is TRBV20-1; 8 bases map to TRBD1. Per germline, CDR1 DFQATT and CDR2 SNEGSKA (reference sequence). This CDR3 is built from 16 residues. CDR3 loop: CSTRDQKTGANYGYTF. The CDR3 region has the DNA TGCAGTACTAGAGATCAAAAGACAGGGGCTAACTATGGCTACACCTTC.

This clonotype was recorded a few times. This chain links TRBV3-1 with TRBJ2-7, with 7 bases matching TRBD1. The CDR3 loop spans 15 amino acids. V shed 6 bases and J 0 bases; nucleotides not matched to a gene: 8. Germline V CDR1 and CDR2: LGHDT, YNNKEL (reference sequence). As DNA, the CDR3 is TGTGCCAGCAGGCGAAGGGACAGCGGCTCCTACGAGCAGTACTTC. Translated, it gives CASRRRDSGSYEQYF.

This chain connects TRBV9 to TRBJ1-1; TRBD1 matches 9 bases. This CDR3 comprises 16 residues. Germline lookup yields CDR1 SGDLS and CDR2 YYNGEE. V was pared by 3 bases and J by 0 bases, with 6 bases of the junction left unmatched. The CDR3 here is CASSGQGGLVNTEAFF. DNA for the CDR3: TGTGCCAGCAGCGGACAGGGGGGCCTTGTGAACACTGAAGCTTTCTTT.

This clonotype was seen repeatedly, ten times or more. This rearrangement joins TRBV29-1 to TRBJ1-2, with D tentatively TRBD1 (6 bases). The CDR3 contains 12 residues. Germline V CDR1 and CDR2: SQVTM, ANQGSEA. Deletions cut 6 bases from V and 8 bases from J, with 16 bases between. The CDR3: CSVEGTGSGYTF. For the CDR3, the DNA is TGCAGCGTGGAGGGCACAGGGTCGGGCTACACCTTC.

In regard to this clonotype: At one end, the junction sequence differs from germline, possibly due to a read error. This chain joins TRBV7-2 and TRBJ1-1; D call uncertain. Per germline, CDR1 SGHTA and CDR2 FQGNSA. The CDR3 is 9 residues long. CDR3 nucleotide sequence: TGCGCCGGTGAGGTAAAAGCTTTCTTT. Translated, it gives CAGEVKAFF.

With respect to this clonotype: Being one base from a much bigger clone, this may be a read error. The rearrangement uses TRBV6-6 and TRBJ1-4; D not certain. Germline CDR1 and CDR2: MNHNY and SVGAGI (reference sequence). CDR3 length equals 14 residues. Trimming removed 4 bases from V and 6 bases from J, with 12 bases in between. The DNA of the CDR3 is TGTGCCAGCAGTTTACGACCGTCTGATGAAAAACTGTTTTTT. This codes for CASSLRPSDEKLFF.

This clonotype was seen more than once but under ten times. The DNA for the CDR3 is TGTGCCACCAGCAGAGGGGATTCGGGGACAGGTACGATTCAGTACTTC. Amino acids: CATSRGDSGTGTIQYF. J is TRBJ2-4 and V is TRBV15; TRBD1 agrees at 8 bases. J lost 10 bases, V lost 1 base, and 12 bases had no gene match. The CDR3 length is 16 residues. Germline lookup yields CDR1 LNHNV and CDR2 YYDKDF (reference sequence). The variable domain in full, with the rest retrieved from reference TRBV15 and TRBJ2-4, is DAMVIQNPRYQVTQFGKPVTLSCSQTLNHNVMYWYQQKSSQAPKLLFHYYDKDFNNEADTPDNFQSRRPNTSFCFLDIRSPGLGDTAMYLCATSRGDSGTGTIQYFGAGTRLSVL.

In the case of this clonotype: This may arise from a read error, as a much more abundant clone is one base away. This chain uses TRBV20-1 with TRBJ2-1; a weak D match, TRBD1 (6 bases). The J call may be in error: the DNA end matches TRBJ2-7 better. CDR1 DFQATT and CDR2 SNEGSKA come from the germline V gene (reference sequence). CDR3 length: 16 residues. In DNA form, the CDR3 reads TGCAGTGCTAGAGCGGCTAACGGGACAACCAACGGCGAGCAGTACTTC. It is translated as CSARAANGTTNGEQYF.

This clonotype was seen just once. The V and J genes are TRBV20-1 and TRBJ2-4; 13 bases line up with TRBD2. Germline V CDR1 and CDR2: DFQATT, SNEGSKA (reference sequence). V gave up 0 bases and J gave up 13 bases; unmatched junction bases: 12. This CDR3 spans 16 amino acids. The CDR3 reads CSARDAGLAGAYEQYF. Written as DNA, the CDR3 is TGCAGTGCTAGAGACGCCGGACTAGCGGGAGCATATGAGCAGTACTTC.

As regards this clonotype: A much larger clone lies a single base off, so this may be a read error. This chain joins TRBV29-1 and TRBJ2-3; D unresolved. This CDR3 has 11 residues. Germline assignment: CDR1 SQVTM and CDR2 ANQGSEA. CDR3 DNA sequence: TGCAACGTTGAGCGTGCAGATACGCAGTATTTT. As protein: CNVERADTQYF.

The rearrangement uses TRBV7-9 and TRBJ2-3; D unclear. The V gene lost 1 base and the J gene lost 2 bases, with 10 bases spanning the gap. Germline V gene data show CDR1 as SEHNR and CDR2 as FQNEAQ (reference sequence). This CDR3 is 15 amino acids long. The CDR3 loop is CASSLDGRNTDTQYF. CDR3 bases: TGTGCCAGCAGCTTAGACGGACGAAACACAGATACGCAGTATTTT. Drawing the rest from reference TRBV7-9 and TRBJ2-3, the complete variable domain is DTGVSQNPRHKITKRGQNVTFRCDPISEHNRLYWYRQTLGQGPEFLTYFQNEAQLEKSRLLSDRFSAERPKGSFSTLEIQRTEQGDSAMYLCASSLDGRNTDTQYFGPGTRLTVL.

This clonotype turned up a few times. V usage is TRBV7-2 and J usage is TRBJ2-3; 9 positions match TRBD2. With 3 bases clipped from V and 6 bases from J, the junction kept 7 bases outside the gene matches. The CDR3 runs to 15 residues. CDR1 SGHTA and CDR2 FQGNSA come from the germline V gene. DNA for the CDR3: TGTGCCAGCAGCTTTGGCGGGGGGGGGCTGGATACGCAGTATTTT. As protein: CASSFGGGGLDTQYF. Variable domain in full (rest from reference TRBV7-2 and TRBJ2-3): GAGVSQSPSNKVTEKGKDVELRCDPISGHTALYWYRQSLGQGLEFLIYFQGNSAPDKSGLPSDRFSAERTGGSVSTLTIQRTQQEDSAVYLCASSFGGGGLDTQYFGPGTRLTVL.

V and J are TRBV29-1 and TRBJ1-1, with unresolved D. CDR3 length: 12 residues. Germline assignment: CDR1 SQVTM and CDR2 ANQGSEA. Trimming took off 7 bases at V and 6 bases at J, with 15 bases between the two ends. The CDR3 spells CSATQSPAEAFF. Written as DNA, the CDR3 is TGCAGCGCAACCCAATCCCCCGCTGAAGCTTTCTTT.

V and J are TRBV18 and TRBJ2-3; a possible D gene is TRBD1 (5 bases). Germline CDR1 and CDR2: KGHSH and LQKENI. V gave up 1 base and J gave up 6 bases, with 17 bases separating them. There are 16 residues in the CDR3. The CDR3 nucleotides read TGTGCCAGCTCACCACGGCTGACAGAATCGACTGATACGCAGTATTTT. Encoded protein: CASSPRLTESTDTQYF.

This clonotype was seen more than once but under ten times. The genes are TRBV29-1 and TRBJ1-2; 8 nucleotides match TRBD1. From germline, CDR1 is SQVTM and CDR2 ANQGSEA. V gave up 6 bases and J gave up 4 bases; unmatched junction bases: 4. The CDR3 spans 12 residues. This CDR3 is CSVAGGGYGYTF. Here the CDR3 DNA reads TGCAGCGTAGCAGGGGGCGGCTATGGCTACACCTTC.

This chain links TRBV29-1 with TRBJ2-3; the D gene is possibly TRBD1 (6 bases). Trimming cost V 7 bases and J 0 bases, with 17 bases left between them. There are 15 residues in the CDR3. Germline V gives CDR1 SQVTM, CDR2 ANQGSEA. CDR3 in DNA: TGCAGCGCCGTGGGGACACTTACTAGCACAGATACGCAGTATTTT. It specifies CSAVGTLTSTDTQYF.

This clonotype has only a few counts. The chain joins TRBV6-2 or TRBV6-3 to TRBJ1-2; 7 bases match TRBD1. The germline CDR1 and CDR2 sequences are MNHEY and SVGEGT. The trim removed 4 bases at V and 7 bases at J, leaving 12 bases unmatched. The CDR3 has 15 amino acids. The CDR3 coding sequence is TGTGCCAGCAGTTTCTGGACAGGTTCAAGCGGTGGCTACACCTTC. This gives the protein CASSFWTGSSGGYTF.

In the case of this clonotype: A much larger clone is a single base away; this may be a read error. The J gene is TRBJ2-5, the V gene TRBV29-1; a possible D gene is TRBD2 (5 bases). The DNA end is more similar to TRBJ2-7, so the J call may be wrong. The CDR3 totals 15 residues. Looked up from germline, CDR1 is SQVTM and CDR2 is ANQGSEA. CDR3 loop: CSVEDRGLIPYEQYF. The CDR3 DNA reads TGCAGCGTTGAAGATCGAGGGCTAATTCCCTACGAGCAGTACTTC.

This clonotype was detected only once. The chain is built from TRBV10-3 and TRBJ1-1; 10 bases fit TRBD1. CDR3 length: 16 amino acids. The germline gives CDR1 ENHRY, CDR2 SYGVKD. Trimming cost V 5 bases and J 0 bases; bases outside gene matches: 6. The CDR3 coding sequence is TGTGCCATCAGTTCCGGGACAGGGGTTATGAACACTGAAGCTTTCTTT. It is translated as CAISSGTGVMNTEAFF.

This clonotype has a handful of counts. V is TRBV7-3 and J is TRBJ2-1; no definite D call. The CDR3 spans 14 residues. The germline V and J ends were trimmed by 5 bases and 3 bases, with 11 bases remaining between them. Germline V gives CDR1 SGHTA, CDR2 FQGTGA. In nucleotides, the CDR3 is TGTGCCAGCAGCCTTGGTAACCACTACAATGAGCAGTTCTTC. Amino acids: CASSLGNHYNEQFF.

This chain uses TRBV20-1 with TRBJ1-2, with TRBD1 matching over 7 bases. Unmatched junction bases numbered 19, after V lost 1 base and J lost 5 bases. CDR1 is DFQATT, CDR2 SNEGSKA, per germline (reference sequence). The length of the CDR3 is 18 residues. The CDR3 protein is CSARALSPGTAFDYGYTF. The CDR3 nucleotides are TGCAGTGCTAGAGCCCTTTCCCCCGGGACAGCTTTCGATTATGGCTACACCTTC.

The chain couples TRBV4-3 to TRBJ1-1; D gene ambiguous. V was pared by 0 bases and J by 3 bases, with 8 bases between. The CDR3 has 14 amino acids. CDR1 and CDR2 from the germline V gene are LGHNA and YSLEER. CDR3 in DNA: TGCGCCAGCAGCCAAGAGACCCGAGACACTGAAGCTTTCTTT. This sequence encodes CASSQETRDTEAFF.

The chain carries TRBV5-8 and TRBJ2-5; 9 bases are shared with TRBD1. There are 16 residues in the CDR3. The V and J ends lost 1 base and 4 bases, in that order; junction bases with no gene match: 8. Germline V gene data show CDR1 as SGHTS and CDR2 as YDEGEE. CDR3 loop: CASSLSGTGFGETQYF. Written as DNA, the CDR3 is TGTGCCAGCAGCTTGTCGGGGACAGGGTTCGGAGAGACCCAGTACTTC.

The chain links TRBV7-2 to TRBJ2-5; TRBD1 might be the D (6 bases). Germline CDR1 reads SGHTA; CDR2 reads FQGNSA. The length of the CDR3 is 17 residues. V lost 2 bases, J lost 4 bases, and 20 bases lay in between. This CDR3 reads CASSLWGQGFLGETQYF. The CDR3 coding sequence is TGTGCCAGCAGCTTATGGGGGCAGGGGTTTTTGGGAGAGACCCAGTACTTC.

There are many counts of this clonotype. The chain recombines TRBV20-1 with TRBJ1-6; the D gene is possibly TRBD1 (5 bases). V lost 0 bases to trimming and J lost 0 bases, with 18 bases between them. This CDR3 spans 19 amino acids. CDR1 is DFQATT, CDR2 SNEGSKA, per germline (reference sequence). The CDR3 spells CSARDLWTLQGSYNSPLHF. CDR3 nucleotide sequence: TGCAGTGCTAGAGATCTATGGACTCTCCAGGGCTCCTATAATTCACCCCTCCACTTT.

The rearrangement joins TRBV6-2 or TRBV6-3 to TRBJ2-3, with 9 bases matching TRBD2. The CDR3 totals 17 residues. Germline V gene data show CDR1 as MNHEY and CDR2 as SVGEGT. The J segment lost 2 bases and the V segment lost 6 bases, leaving 12 bases of the junction unmatched. Written as DNA, the CDR3 is TGTGCCAGCAGGCCCCCTCGTGTAGCGGGGGACACAGATACGCAGTATTTT. Protein: CASRPPRVAGDTDTQYF.